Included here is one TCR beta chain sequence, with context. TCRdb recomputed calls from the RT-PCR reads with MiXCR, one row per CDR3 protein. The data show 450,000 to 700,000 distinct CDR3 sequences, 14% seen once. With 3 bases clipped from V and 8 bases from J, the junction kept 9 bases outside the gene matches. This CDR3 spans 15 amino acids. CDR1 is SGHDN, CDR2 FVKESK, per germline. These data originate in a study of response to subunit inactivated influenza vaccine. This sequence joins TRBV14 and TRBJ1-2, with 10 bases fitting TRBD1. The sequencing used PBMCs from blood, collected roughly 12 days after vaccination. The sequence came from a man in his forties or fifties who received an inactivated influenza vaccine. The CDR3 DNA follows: TGTGCCAGCAGCCAGTGGACAGGGGGATTCGGCGGCTACACCTTC. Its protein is CASSQWTGGFGGYTF.